The rows below give T cell receptor beta chains drawn from one sample of a study of T cell responses to AZD1222 COVID-19 vaccine. Measured with immunoSEQ multiplex PCR; TCRdb has only the in-frame clones, and not every one. The table includes about 76,000 clones, about 80% detected once. The starting material was peripheral blood, obtained 28 days after the second dose of the MenACWY control vaccine. Receptors originate from an adult who received the MenACWY meningococcal vaccine as a control. Each CDR3 is given with its conserved first and last residue. The D gene is left open where the match is weak. Clone size appears in some rows only: once, few, many, or a class for an expanded clone.

D: TRBD2; J: TRBJ2-3; V: TRBV28; size: .; CDR3: CASSSGTSGRRGDTQYF; DNA: TGTGCCAGCAGCTCCGGGACTAGCGGGAGGCGGGGGGATACGCAGTATTTT
D: TRBD2; J: TRBJ2-3; V: TRBV14; size: .; CDR3: CASSLAGGLVTQYF; DNA: TGTGCCAGCAGTTTAGCGGGGGGCCTAGTCACGCAGTATTTT
D: .; J: TRBJ2-1; V: TRBV6-2/TRBV6-3; size: once; CDR3: CASSSGQGREGFF; DNA: TGTGCCAGCAGTTCGGGACAGGGACGGGAGGGGTTCTTC
D: .; J: TRBJ2-7; V: TRBV5-1; size: .; CDR3: CASSLGGTYEQYF; DNA: TGCGCCAGCAGCTTGGGGGGAACCTACGAGCAGTACTTC
D: TRBD1; J: TRBJ1-2; V: TRBV29-1; size: .; CDR3: CSVMDRDSYTF; DNA: TGCAGCGTCATGGACAGGGATAGCTACACCTTC
D: .; J: TRBJ2-1; V: TRBV12-3/TRBV12-4; size: .; CDR3: CASTSTSYNEQFF; DNA: TGTGCCAGCACTTCGACTTCGTACAATGAGCAGTTCTTC
D: .; J: TRBJ1-4; V: TRBV7-9; size: .; CDR3: CASSSGRQATSSGEKLFF; DNA: TGTGCCAGCAGCTCGGGGAGGCAGGCTACATCCTCGGGGGAAAAACTGTTTTTT
D: .; J: TRBJ1-6; V: TRBV7-9; size: .; CDR3: CASSSGTENSPLHF; DNA: TGTGCCAGCAGCTCCGGGACCGAAAATTCACCCCTCCACTTT
D: .; J: TRBJ2-1; V: TRBV29-1; size: few; CDR3: CSVEGESRNEQFF; DNA: TGCAGCGTTGAAGGGGAAAGTCGCAATGAGCAGTTCTTC
D: TRBD2; J: TRBJ2-3; V: TRBV28; size: few; CDR3: CASSSPSGRTDTQYF; DNA: TGTGCCAGCAGTTCGCCTAGCGGCCGCACAGATACGCAGTATTTT
D: TRBD2; J: TRBJ2-1; V: TRBV3-1/TRBV3-2; size: .; CDR3: CASSLGTSGYNEQFF; DNA: TGTGCCAGCAGCCTTGGGACTAGCGGTTACAATGAGCAGTTCTTC
D: .; J: TRBJ2-1; V: TRBV3-1/TRBV3-2; size: .; CDR3: CASSQDLRMDYNEQFF; DNA: TGTGCCAGCAGCCAAGATCTGCGGATGGACTACAATGAGCAGTTCTTC
D: TRBD1; J: TRBJ1-1; V: TRBV28; size: .; CDR3: CASSLGRTGTNTEAFF; DNA: TGTGCCAGCAGCTTAGGTAGGACAGGGACCAACACTGAAGCTTTCTTT